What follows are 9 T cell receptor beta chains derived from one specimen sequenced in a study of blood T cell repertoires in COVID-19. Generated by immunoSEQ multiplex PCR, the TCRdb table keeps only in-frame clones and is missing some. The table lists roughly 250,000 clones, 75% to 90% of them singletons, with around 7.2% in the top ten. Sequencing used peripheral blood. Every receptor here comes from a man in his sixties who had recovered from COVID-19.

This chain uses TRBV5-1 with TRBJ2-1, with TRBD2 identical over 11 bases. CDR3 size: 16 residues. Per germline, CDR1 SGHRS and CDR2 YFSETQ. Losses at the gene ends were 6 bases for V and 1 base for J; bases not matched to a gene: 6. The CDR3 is CASNLAGGLSYNEQFF. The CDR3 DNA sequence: TGCGCCAGCAACCTAGCGGGGGGCCTTTCCTACAATGAGCAGTTCTTC. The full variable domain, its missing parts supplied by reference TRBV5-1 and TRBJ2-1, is KAGVTQTPRYLIKTRGQQVTLSCSPISGHRSVSWYQQTPGQGLQFLFEYFSETQRNKGNFPGRFSGRQFSNSRSEMNVSTLELGDSALYLCASNLAGGLSYNEQFFGPGTRLTVL.

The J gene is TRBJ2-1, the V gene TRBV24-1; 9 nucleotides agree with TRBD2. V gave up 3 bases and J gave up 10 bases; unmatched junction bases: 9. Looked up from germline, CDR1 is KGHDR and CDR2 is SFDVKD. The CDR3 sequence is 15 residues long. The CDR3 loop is CATSDVSGGRSEQFF. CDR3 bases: TGTGCCACCAGTGATGTTAGCGGGGGACGAAGCGAGCAGTTCTTC.

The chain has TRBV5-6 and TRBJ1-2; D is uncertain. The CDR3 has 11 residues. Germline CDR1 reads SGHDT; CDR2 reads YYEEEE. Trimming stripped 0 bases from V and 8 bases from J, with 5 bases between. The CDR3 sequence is CASSLGQGYTF. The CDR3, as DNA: TGTGCCAGCAGCTTGGGGCAGGGCTACACCTTC.

The CDR3 nucleotides read TGTGCCAGCAGCTTAGAGGGGAGCGGTTCCGAAGGAGATACGCAGTATTTT. This translates into CASSLEGSGSEGDTQYF. J is TRBJ2-3 and V is TRBV11-2, with a tentative D call TRBD2 (5 bases). Germline values: CDR1 SGHAT, CDR2 FQNNGV. With 0 bases removed from V and 5 bases from J, the gap between germline ends came to 18 bases. The CDR3 extends over 17 amino acids.

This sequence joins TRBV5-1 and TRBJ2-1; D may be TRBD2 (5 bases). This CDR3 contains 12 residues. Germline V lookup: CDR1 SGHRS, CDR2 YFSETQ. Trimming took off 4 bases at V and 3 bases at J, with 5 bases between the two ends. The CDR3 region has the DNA TGCGCCAGCAGCCGGGACTACAATGAGCAGTTCTTC. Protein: CASSRDYNEQFF.

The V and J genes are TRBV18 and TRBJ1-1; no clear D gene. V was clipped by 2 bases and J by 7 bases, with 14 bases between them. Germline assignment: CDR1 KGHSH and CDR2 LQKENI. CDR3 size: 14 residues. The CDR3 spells CASSPNGREVEAFF. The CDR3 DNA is TGTGCCAGCTCACCAAACGGTAGGGAGGTTGAAGCTTTCTTT.

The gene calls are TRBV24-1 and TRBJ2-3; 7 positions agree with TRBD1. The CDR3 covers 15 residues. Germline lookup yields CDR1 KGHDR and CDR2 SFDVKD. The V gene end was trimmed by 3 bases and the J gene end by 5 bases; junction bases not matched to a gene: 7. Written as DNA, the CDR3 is TGTGCCACCAGTGATCCGAGACAGGGAAGAGATACGCAGTATTTT. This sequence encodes CATSDPRQGRDTQYF.

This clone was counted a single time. The CDR3 loop is CASSASGGDADTQYF. CDR3 bases: TGTGCCAGCAGCGCTAGCGGGGGGGACGCGGATACGCAGTATTTT. The chain employs TRBV9 and TRBJ2-3; 12 bases align to TRBD2. V shed 3 bases, J shed 6 bases, and the junction held 5 bases outside the gene matches. The CDR3 runs to 15 residues. Germline loops: CDR1 SGDLS, CDR2 YYNGEE.

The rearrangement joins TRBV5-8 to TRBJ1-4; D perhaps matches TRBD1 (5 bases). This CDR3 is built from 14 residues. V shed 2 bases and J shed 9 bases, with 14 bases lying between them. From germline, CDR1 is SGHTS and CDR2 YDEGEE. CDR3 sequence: CASSFIRTTKKLFF. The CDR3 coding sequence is TGTGCCAGCAGCTTTATAAGGACAACCAAAAAACTGTTTTTT.